The entry below describes one TCR beta chain. Germline V gene sequence: CDR1 SGHRS, CDR2 YFSETQ. The CDR3 length is 16 residues. The data are from a study of monozygotic twins with inflammatory bowel disease. After re-calling the 5' RACE reads, TCRdb lists one entry per CDR3 protein, DNA absent. This sample's table reports fewer than 200,000 distinct CDR3 sequences. The chain carries TRBV5-1 and TRBJ2-5; there is no DNA to check the TCRdb D call of TRBD1. This sequence originates from a human donor with ulcerative colitis or Crohn's disease, or a healthy co-twin of an affected twin (not recorded which). Sample: blood. CDR3 in amino acids: CASSITSRGGQETQYF.